This is a list of T cell receptor beta chains from one sample in a study of post-analysis software for immune sequencing data. TCRdb itself ran the PCR reads through MiXCR, one entry per CDR3 protein. This table has roughly 570,000 distinct CDR3 sequences, under 40% appearing once. Sequencing was carried out using blood. The receptors stem from a girl under 18 with multiple sclerosis. CDR3s include the opening cysteine and the closing phenylalanine or tryptophan. A D gene is named only where the DNA matches it firmly. Size is stated for part of the rows, as once, few or many counts, or as a class when the clone is expanded.

j_call,d_call,clone_size,v_call,cdr3_nt,cdr3_aa
TRBJ1-1,NA,NA,TRBV12-3/TRBV12-4,TGTGCCAGCAGCGTGTCGCTCACTGAAGCTTTCTTT,CASSVSLTEAFF
TRBJ1-1,NA,NA,TRBV3-1,TGTGCCGTAGGGACACCCAACACTGAAGCTTTCTTT,CAVGTPNTEAFF
TRBJ2-1,NA,NA,TRBV10-3,TGTGCCATCAGGGAGTATGGGGGGGCCGATGAGCAGTTCTTC,CAIREYGGADEQFF
TRBJ2-5,NA,many,TRBV12-3/TRBV12-4,TGTGCCAGCAGTAAAGCGGGACAGCCGCAAGAGACCCAGTACTTC,CASSKAGQPQETQYF
TRBJ2-3,NA,few,TRBV5-5,TGTGCCAGCAGTTTTTCTACAGGGTACCCAGATACGCAGTATTTT,CASSFSTGYPDTQYF
TRBJ1-1,NA,few,TRBV6-4,TGTGCCAGCAGTGGGGGCTCAGGACAGGCTTTCTTT,CASSGGSGQAFF
TRBJ2-3,TRBD2,NA,TRBV4-1,TGCGCCAGCAGCCATCCTCTAGCGGGGGGAAGCACAGATACGCAGTATTTT,CASSHPLAGGSTDTQYF
TRBJ2-1,TRBD2,NA,TRBV3-1,TGTGCCAGCAGCCCTCTTGAGCGGGGGGGCTACAATGAGCAGTTCTTC,CASSPLERGGYNEQFF
TRBJ2-1,NA,few,TRBV5-1,TGCGCCAGCAGCACCACCGGCAGGAGCAATGAGCAGTTCTTC,CASSTTGRSNEQFF
TRBJ2-3,NA,NA,TRBV2,TGTGCCAGCAGGGGCCCTATGAGCACAGATACGCAGTATTTT,CASRGPMSTDTQYF
TRBJ1-1,TRBD1,NA,TRBV19,TGTGCCAGTAGTCCGACTGCAGGGGGGAACACTGAAGCTTTCTTT,CASSPTAGGNTEAFF
TRBJ2-7,NA,few,TRBV7-6,TGTGCCAGCAGCACCGGAGGCGAGCAGTACTTC,CASSTGGEQYF
TRBJ1-5,TRBD1,NA,TRBV12-3/TRBV12-4,TGTGCCAGCAGTGCTTCACAGGGGACTAGGCAGCCCCAGCATTTT,CASSASQGTRQPQHF
TRBJ2-7,TRBD1,few,TRBV6-5,TGTGCCAGCAGTTACAGGGGGCTACAGTACTTC,CASSYRGLQYF
TRBJ1-5,NA,few,TRBV5-5,TGTGCCAGCAGCTCCCGACAGACCAATCAGCCCCAGCATTTT,CASSSRQTNQPQHF
TRBJ2-7,NA,few,TRBV20-1,TGCAGTGCCAACAGCCGTGACTACGAGCAGTACTTC,CSANSRDYEQYF
TRBJ1-1,NA,NA,TRBV28,TGTGCCAGCAGTTTTAGTCGAGGGGTCAACACTGAAGCTTTCTTT,CASSFSRGVNTEAFF
TRBJ1-1,NA,NA,TRBV29-1,TGCAGCGTTCCTGGACAGATGAACACTGAAGCTTTCTTT,CSVPGQMNTEAFF
TRBJ2-3,TRBD1,once,TRBV20-1,TGCAGTGCTTCAAGCCGACAGGGAATGACAGATACGCAGTATTTT,CSASSRQGMTDTQYF
TRBJ2-7,NA,few,TRBV11-1,TGTGCCAGCAGTCCAACTCTCTACGAGCAGTACTTC,CASSPTLYEQYF
TRBJ2-1,TRBD2,NA,TRBV5-1,TGCGCCAGCAGCTTGTCTCTAGCGGGGGGGAATGAGCAGTTCTTC,CASSLSLAGGNEQFF
TRBJ2-5,NA,NA,TRBV28,TGTGCCAGCAGTTTAGGGGGACTCACCCAAGAGACCCAGTACTTC,CASSLGGLTQETQYF
TRBJ2-7,NA,NA,TRBV28,TGTGCCAGCAGCCCCGTGGGGGGGGGCCTTGAGCAGTACTTC,CASSPVGGGLEQYF
TRBJ2-1,TRBD2,NA,TRBV5-1,TGCGCCAGCAGCCCAAGATGGGTTCCCGTAGCGGGGGGGCCCTACAATGAGCAGTTCTTC,CASSPRWVPVAGGPYNEQFF